The 31 T cell receptor beta chains listed next were all sequenced from one sample in a study of blood T cell repertoires in COVID-19. TCRdb's copy holds only in-frame clones and misses some; the assay was immunoSEQ multiplex PCR. The table lists 260,000 or so clones, about 85% of them singletons. Input material: PBMCs or T cells enriched from blood (not recorded which). Source of these receptors: a woman aged 50 to 60 who had recovered from COVID-19.

This chain uses TRBV7-2 with TRBJ2-3, with 8 nucleotides matching TRBD2. The junction had 6 bases not matched to a gene; V was cut back by 1 base and J by 3 bases. Germline lookup yields CDR1 SGHTA and CDR2 FQGNSA. This CDR3 has 16 residues. The CDR3 spells CASSLVGRGGTDTQYF. The CDR3 bases are TGTGCCAGCAGCTTAGTAGGCCGGGGGGGGACAGATACGCAGTATTTT.

The rearrangement joins TRBV15 to TRBJ2-1, with a possible D match to TRBD2 (5 bases). This CDR3 comprises 12 residues. Germline V gives CDR1 LNHNV, CDR2 YYDKDF (reference sequence). Trimming took 3 bases from V and 8 from J, leaving 8 bases between them. DNA for the CDR3: TGTGCCACCAGCAGTCGGCGGGATGAGCAGTTCTTC. It yields the protein CATSSRRDEQFF.

This clone appeared a single time. The J gene is TRBJ1-2, the V gene TRBV7-9, with unresolved D. Germline lookup yields CDR1 SEHNR and CDR2 FQNEAQ (reference sequence). The V and J ends lost 11 bases and 4 bases respectively, with 8 bases between them. CDR3 size: 10 residues. This CDR3 is CASGSYGYTF. The CDR3 DNA is TGTGCCTCGGGATCCTATGGCTACACCTTC.

The chain links TRBV9 to TRBJ2-7; 14 bases line up with TRBD2. The CDR3 is made up of 18 amino acids. Germline CDR1 SGDLS, CDR2 YYNGEE. V lost 4 bases and J lost 7; bases outside the gene matches: 16. The CDR3 sequence is CASSPSPGTSGSTGEQYF. CDR3 nucleotides: TGTGCCAGCAGCCCCAGTCCCGGGACTAGCGGGAGCACGGGGGAGCAGTACTTC.

The gene calls are TRBV5-4 and TRBJ2-7, with 7 positions matching TRBD1. V dropped 5 bases and J dropped 3; count of bases not matched to a gene: 8. The V gene's germline CDR1 is SGHNT and CDR2 YYREEE (reference sequence). There are 14 residues in the CDR3. The CDR3 sequence: CASSRQGRGYEQYF. The CDR3 DNA follows: TGTGCCAGCAGTCGACAGGGCCGGGGCTACGAGCAGTACTTC.

This sequence joins TRBV28 and TRBJ1-1; a possible D gene is TRBD1 (5 bases). CDR1 and CDR2 from the germline V gene are MDHEN and SYDVKM. The ends were cut back, 2 bases at V and 4 bases at J, with 11 bases in the middle. The CDR3 sequence is 14 residues long. The CDR3 DNA reads as TGTGCCAGCAGTTTAGGAGGGGCTTCCACTGAAGCTTTCTTT. Protein product: CASSLGGASTEAFF.

This clone showed up just a few times. V usage is TRBV28 and J usage is TRBJ1-6; the D gene is possibly TRBD1 (5 bases). The CDR3 is made up of 13 amino acids. Trimming stripped 4 bases from V and 10 bases from J, with 11 bases between. The V gene's germline CDR1 is MDHEN and CDR2 SYDVKM. CDR3 residues: CASSWRGRSPLHF. DNA for the CDR3: TGTGCCAGCAGTTGGAGGGGACGCTCACCCCTCCACTTT. Supplemented by reference TRBV28 and TRBJ1-6, the full variable domain reads DVKVTQSSRYLVKRTGEKVFLECVQDMDHENMFWYRQDPGLGLRLIYFSYDVKMKEKGDIPEGYSVSREKKERFSLILESASTNQTSMYLCASSWRGRSPLHFGNGTRLTVT.

V and J are TRBV6-5 and TRBJ2-5, with D tentatively TRBD1 (5 bases). This CDR3 has 14 residues. The V and J ends lost 2 bases and 5 bases respectively, with 12 bases between them. Germline-derived CDR1 and CDR2 are MNHEY and SVGAGI. CDR3 nucleotides: TGTGCCAGCAGTTACGCGGCAGGGTTGGAGACCCAGTACTTC. Translating gives CASSYAAGLETQYF.

The rearrangement links TRBV12-3 or TRBV12-4 to TRBJ1-2, with TRBD1 as a possible D gene (5 bases). The CDR3 is made up of 13 amino acids. V was pared by 2 bases and J by 4 bases, with 8 bases between. In nucleotides, the CDR3 is TGTGCCAGCAGTTTAAAGGGGTCCTATGGCTACACCTTC. Amino acids: CASSLKGSYGYTF.

This rearrangement joins TRBV6-6 to TRBJ2-1; 8 bases line up with TRBD2. Unmatched junction bases numbered 9, after V lost 8 bases and J lost 9 bases. This CDR3 is built from 13 residues. Germline CDR1 is MNHNY and CDR2 is SVGAGI (reference sequence). Here the CDR3 DNA reads TGTGCCAGCGGCCCACTAGCGGAGTTTGAGCAGTTCTTC. Translating it yields CASGPLAEFEQFF.

In its sample, this clone was seen a few times. The chain has TRBV18 and TRBJ1-4; TRBD1 aligns across 7 bases. Germline-derived CDR1 and CDR2 are KGHSH and LQKENI. This CDR3 has 15 amino acids. V lost 3 bases to trimming and J lost 5 bases; unmatched junction nucleotides: 6. CDR3 in amino acids: CASSPTGTENEKLFF. The CDR3 DNA reads as TGTGCCAGCTCACCTACCGGGACAGAGAATGAAAAACTGTTTTTT.

This chain's CDR3 is CASSGAGGLNTEAFF. The DNA of the CDR3 is TGTGCCAGCAGTGGTGCAGGGGGCTTGAACACTGAAGCTTTCTTT. J is TRBJ1-1 and V is TRBV25-1, with 8 bases aligning to TRBD1. The V segment lost 4 bases and the J segment 0 bases; nucleotides outside the gene matches: 4. The CDR3 loop spans 15 amino acids. CDR1 and CDR2 (germline): MGHDK, SYGVNS. Looking up the rest from reference TRBV25-1 and TRBJ1-1 gives the full variable domain: EADIYQTPRYLVIGTGKKITLECSQTMGHDKMYWYQQDPGMELHLIHYSYGVNSTEKGDLSSESTVSRIRTEHFPLTLESARPSHTSQYLCASSGAGGLNTEAFFGQGTRLTVV.

The chain employs TRBV12-3 or TRBV12-4 and TRBJ1-5; a weak D match, TRBD1 (6 bases). V gave up 6 bases and J gave up 7 bases, with 10 bases separating them. This CDR3 is 12 amino acids long. This CDR3 is CASSAGAQPQHF. In DNA form, the CDR3 reads TGTGCCAGCAGCGCAGGGGCCCAGCCCCAGCATTTT.

The V gene is TRBV5-1, the J gene TRBJ1-3; maybe TRBD1 (5 bases). The CDR3 extends over 13 amino acids. V was cut by 7 bases and J by 3 bases, with 11 bases left in between. Germline V gives CDR1 SGHRS, CDR2 YFSETQ. The CDR3 sequence: CASQGSDGNTIYF. In nucleotides, the CDR3 is TGCGCCAGCCAGGGCTCGGATGGAAACACCATATATTTT.

The gene calls are TRBV5-1 and TRBJ1-4; TRBD1 agrees at 7 bases. Germline V CDR1 and CDR2: SGHRS, YFSETQ. The V segment lost 4 bases and the J segment 8 bases; nucleotides outside the gene matches: 11. There are 15 residues in the CDR3. CDR3 loop: CASSTLEGAGEKLFF. The CDR3 region has the DNA TGCGCCAGCAGCACATTGGAGGGGGCAGGGGAAAAACTGTTTTTT.

This rearrangement joins TRBV6-5 to TRBJ1-1; D is perhaps TRBD1 (6 bases). CDR3 size: 14 residues. Trimming left V 6 bases short and J 0 bases short, with 11 bases between. Germline V gives CDR1 MNHEY, CDR2 SVGAGI. CDR3 sequence: CASSRGDMNTEAFF. The CDR3 nucleotides are TGTGCCAGCAGCCGAGGGGACATGAACACTGAAGCTTTCTTT.

The chain employs TRBV9 and TRBJ2-5, with D uncertain. The CDR3 contains 17 residues. Trimming removed 0 bases from V and 0 bases from J, with 15 bases in between. Looked up from germline, CDR1 is SGDLS and CDR2 is YYNGEE. CDR3 loop: CASSVGIATPYQETQYF. The CDR3, as DNA: TGTGCCAGCAGCGTAGGAATAGCAACCCCGTACCAAGAGACCCAGTACTTC.

The chain is built from TRBV18 and TRBJ2-3, with 7 bases lining up with TRBD1. Germline V lookup: CDR1 KGHSH, CDR2 LQKENI. This CDR3 has 17 amino acids. After removal of 4 bases from V and 3 bases from J, the junction contained 13 bases not matched to a gene. CDR3 coding DNA: TGTGCCAGCTCACAGGATGACAGGGCAGTCGTTACAGATACGCAGTATTTT. This codes for CASSQDDRAVVTDTQYF.

The rearrangement joins TRBV5-8 to TRBJ1-4; 8 bases are a match to TRBD1. Trimming removed 5 bases from V and 8 bases from J; junction bases left unmatched: 14. The germline V gene encodes CDR1 SGHTS and CDR2 YDEGEE. The CDR3 consists of 16 residues. CDR3 DNA: TGTGCCAGCAGACACGAATCGGGACAGGCGAAGGAAAAACTGTTTTTT. Amino acid sequence: CASRHESGQAKEKLFF.

The J gene is TRBJ2-7, the V gene TRBV5-5; D is unclear. The germline V gene encodes CDR1 SGHKS and CDR2 YYEKEE (reference sequence). The ends were cut back, 2 bases at V and 0 bases at J, with 12 bases in the middle. The CDR3 has 15 amino acids. CDR3: CASSLHSALSYEQYF. The CDR3 nucleotides are TGTGCCAGCAGCTTACATTCTGCCCTCTCCTACGAGCAGTACTTC.

The chain carries TRBV28 and TRBJ1-3, with 7 bases identical to TRBD1. Germline trimming cut 8 bases from V and 5 bases from J; bases unmatched to any gene: 6. The germline CDR1 and CDR2 sequences are MDHEN and SYDVKM. The CDR3 spans 13 residues. CDR3 region: CASGPGQRNTIYF. The DNA of the CDR3 is TGTGCCAGCGGACCGGGACAGAGAAACACCATATATTTT.

The chain links TRBV7-9 to TRBJ1-4; 8 bases line up with TRBD1. CDR1 SEHNR and CDR2 FQNEAQ come from the germline V gene (reference sequence). V lost 2 bases and J lost 5; bases outside the gene matches: 4. The CDR3 length is 15 residues. CDR3 in amino acids: CASSLSQGANEKLFF. The DNA for the CDR3 is TGTGCCAGCAGCTTATCCCAGGGGGCAAATGAAAAACTGTTTTTT.

The chain is built from TRBV28 and TRBJ2-5; D may be TRBD1 (5 bases). Trimming cost V 0 bases and J 2 bases, with 10 bases left between them. In germline, CDR1 is MDHEN, CDR2 SYDVKM. This CDR3 comprises 15 residues. The CDR3 sequence is CASSLWQGRQETQYF. DNA of the CDR3: TGTGCCAGCAGTTTATGGCAGGGTCGGCAAGAGACCCAGTACTTC. The full variable domain, rest sourced from reference TRBV28 and TRBJ2-5, is DVKVTQSSRYLVKRTGEKVFLECVQDMDHENMFWYRQDPGLGLRLIYFSYDVKMKEKGDIPEGYSVSREKKERFSLILESASTNQTSMYLCASSLWQGRQETQYFGPGTRLLVL.

This chain joins TRBV7-2 and TRBJ1-5; the D gene is possibly TRBD1 (6 bases). V lost 5 bases to trimming and J lost 4 bases, with 12 bases between them. Germline assignment: CDR1 SGHTA and CDR2 FQGNSA. The CDR3 length is 14 residues. CDR3 in amino acids: CASSLWTVNQPQHF. The CDR3 nucleotides are TGTGCCAGCAGCCTTTGGACAGTTAATCAGCCCCAGCATTTT.

The chain uses TRBV5-4 and TRBJ2-7; 13 bases are shared with TRBD2. Germline-derived CDR1 and CDR2 are SGHNT and YYREEE (reference sequence). The ends lost 4 bases at V and 3 bases at J; junction bases unmatched: 4. The CDR3 has 15 amino acids. Here the CDR3 reads CASSLTSGRVYEQYF. CDR3 DNA sequence: TGTGCCAGCAGCCTCACTAGCGGGAGGGTCTACGAGCAGTACTTC.

The J gene is TRBJ2-1, the V gene TRBV19, with 10 positions matching TRBD2. V dropped 6 bases and J dropped 2; count of bases not matched to a gene: 1. The CDR3 extends over 14 amino acids. CDR1 LNHDA and CDR2 SQIVND come from the germline V gene (reference sequence). CDR3 protein: CASRSGGAYNEQFF. CDR3 DNA sequence: TGTGCCAGTAGAAGCGGGGGGGCCTACAATGAGCAGTTCTTC.

The chain is built from TRBV7-9 and TRBJ1-2, with D perhaps TRBD1 (6 bases). Trimming took 1 base from V and 6 from J, leaving 9 bases between them. Germline CDR1 is SEHNR and CDR2 is FQNEAQ (reference sequence). This CDR3 has 13 residues. CDR3 in DNA: TGTGCCAGCAGCTTAGGTACAGGGAATGGCTACACCTTC. Its translation: CASSLGTGNGYTF.

CDR3 region: CAWSVLGSGTEAFF. The CDR3 region has the DNA TGTGCCTGGAGTGTACTCGGATCGGGCACTGAAGCTTTCTTT. The chain links TRBV30 to TRBJ1-1; D unresolved. This CDR3 region has 14 residues. Germline-derived CDR1 and CDR2 are GTSNPN and SVGIG (reference sequence). V shed 0 bases and J shed 4 bases, with 12 bases lying between them.

The V and J genes are TRBV4-3 and TRBJ2-5, with D perhaps TRBD2 (6 bases). Germline V gene sequence: CDR1 LGHNA, CDR2 YSLEER. The CDR3 has 14 amino acids. V was clipped by 4 bases and J by 1 base, with 10 bases between them. CDR3 in amino acids: CASSRGGTQETQYF. CDR3 in DNA: TGCGCCAGCAGCCGGGGCGGGACCCAAGAGACCCAGTACTTC.

This chain uses TRBV5-1 with TRBJ2-1; 11 bases agree with TRBD1. V trimming: 4 bases; J trimming: 0 bases; junction bases outside the gene matches: 3. There are 16 residues in the CDR3. Germline V CDR1 and CDR2: SGHRS, YFSETQ. The CDR3 here is CASSTGTGGSYNEQFF. DNA of the CDR3: TGCGCCAGCAGCACGGGGACAGGGGGCTCCTACAATGAGCAGTTCTTC.

V and J are TRBV12-3 or TRBV12-4 and TRBJ1-1; unclear D gene. CDR3 size: 13 residues. Trimming removed 0 bases from V and 5 bases from J, with 7 bases in between. CDR3 sequence reads: CASSLAGVTEAFF. The CDR3 DNA sequence: TGTGCCAGCAGTTTAGCGGGCGTGACTGAAGCTTTCTTT.